This is a list of T cell receptor beta chains from one sample in a study of cytomegalovirus exposure and HLA in healthy donors. The assay was immunoSEQ multiplex PCR, and TCRdb's table has in-frame clones only and misses some. This sample has some 150,000 clones; 76% occur once, and the top ten carry about 2%. Sequencing input: PBMCs. The receptor source for this set is a female donor in good health and CMV-seropositive. Each CDR3 is given with its conserved first and last residue. The D gene is left open where the match is weak. Only some rows state a clone size, as once, few, many or a class for expanded clones.

clone_size | j_call | v_call | d_call | cdr3_aa | cdr3_nt
once | TRBJ2-3 | TRBV7-3 | TRBD1 | CASSPDRGGGTQYF | TGTGCCAGCAGCCCGGACAGGGGTGGCGGTACGCAGTATTTT
. | TRBJ2-1 | TRBV4-2 | TRBD2 | CASSRSSPGLAGAKGEQFF | TGTGCCAGCAGCCGTTCCAGCCCGGGACTAGCGGGGGCAAAGGGTGAGCAGTTCTTC
. | TRBJ2-5 | TRBV19 | . | CAVIRETQYF | TGTGCCGTCATCCGGGAGACCCAGTACTTC
. | TRBJ2-5 | TRBV6-5 | TRBD2 | CASFIAGRETQYF | TGTGCCAGCTTTATAGCGGGAAGAGAGACCCAGTACTTC
. | TRBJ2-7 | TRBV6-5 | . | CASSYRTSYASGEQYF | TGTGCCAGCAGTTACCGTACTAGCTACGCCTCAGGGGAGCAGTACTTC
once | TRBJ1-1 | TRBV7-9 | . | CSSSSQGSEAFF | TGTTCCAGCAGCTCTCAGGGATCTGAAGCTTTCTTT
once | TRBJ2-7 | TRBV18 | . | CASSQMGAAGRNEQYF | TGTGCCAGCTCCCAAATGGGGGCAGCGGGAAGAAACGAGCAGTACTTC
. | TRBJ2-7 | TRBV7-2 | . | CASSSQTGTVTYEQYF | TGTGCCAGCAGCTCCCAGACCGGGACTGTAACCTACGAGCAGTACTTC
. | TRBJ2-3 | TRBV6-5 | TRBD2 | CASSYYSGGALDTQYF | TGTGCCAGCAGTTATTATAGCGGGGGGGCCTTAGATACGCAGTATTTT
few | TRBJ1-1 | TRBV6-5 | . | CASSYDSGMGTEAFF | TGTGCCAGCAGTTACGATTCAGGGATGGGGACTGAAGCTTTCTTT
. | TRBJ1-2 | TRBV19 | TRBD1 | CASSVRQGAPREVYGYTF | TGTGCCAGTAGTGTCCGACAGGGTGCCCCCCGCGAAGTCTATGGCTACACCTTC
few | TRBJ1-1 | TRBV20-1 | . | CSPLKGDEAFF | TGCAGTCCACTAAAAGGGGATGAAGCTTTCTTT
. | TRBJ1-5 | TRBV25-1 | . | CASSESGDQVYGNQPQHF | TGTGCCAGCAGTGAAAGCGGGGACCAGGTTTACGGCAATCAGCCCCAGCATTTT
. | TRBJ1-2 | TRBV18 | TRBD1 | CASSPRLRGGQGHYGYTF | TGTGCCAGCTCACCACGTCTACGGGGGGGACAGGGACACTATGGCTACACCTTC
. | TRBJ1-2 | TRBV29-1 | . | CSVDGNYGYTF | TGCAGCGTTGACGGGAACTATGGCTACACCTTC
. | TRBJ2-2 | TRBV6-5 | . | CASSFAGKNTGELFF | TGTGCCAGCAGTTTTGCGGGAAAGAACACCGGGGAGCTGTTTTTT
. | TRBJ2-3 | TRBV11-2 | TRBD1 | CASSSAGTGYTDTQYF | TGTGCCAGCAGCTCCGCCGGGACAGGGTACACAGATACGCAGTATTTT
few | TRBJ2-5 | TRBV9 | TRBD1 | CASSVLQGAEETQYF | TGTGCCAGCAGCGTCCTACAGGGGGCGGAAGAGACCCAGTACTTC
. | TRBJ2-7 | TRBV7-3 | . | CASSAGGRYVYEQYF | TGTGCCAGCAGCGCCGGAGGACGCTATGTCTACGAGCAGTACTTC
. | TRBJ2-7 | TRBV28 | TRBD1 | CASSLGGTGGIYEQYF | TGTGCCAGCAGTTTAGGCGGGACAGGGGGCATATACGAGCAGTACTTC
once | TRBJ2-7 | TRBV5-6 | . | CASSGTGLSYEQYF | TGTGCCAGCAGCGGTACAGGTCTCTCCTACGAGCAGTACTTC
. | TRBJ1-1 | TRBV13 | TRBD1 | CASSRGHMNTEAFF | TGTGCCAGCTCCAGGGGGCACATGAACACTGAAGCTTTCTTT
. | TRBJ2-3 | TRBV13 | TRBD2 | CASSKPGLGVSDTQYF | TGTGCCAGCAGCAAACCGGGACTAGGGGTATCGGATACGCAGTATTTT
few | TRBJ2-6 | TRBV6-1 | . | CASSERTTGSGANVLTF | TGTGCCAGCAGTGAACGAACGACAGGCTCTGGGGCCAACGTCCTGACTTTC
few | TRBJ1-3 | TRBV15 | . | CATSRGGGAGNTIYF | TGTGCCACCAGCAGAGGGGGGGGTGCTGGAAACACCATATATTTT
. | TRBJ2-5 | TRBV28 | TRBD2 | CASSFLSPGGLAGGPGETQYF | TGTGCCAGCAGTTTCTTATCTCCAGGGGGACTAGCGGGAGGGCCTGGGGAGACCCAGTACTTC
. | TRBJ2-1 | TRBV18 | . | CASSPGSPVDARIYNEQFF | TGTGCCAGCTCACCCGGGAGTCCGGTCGATGCGAGAATATACAATGAGCAGTTCTTC
. | TRBJ1-1 | TRBV30 | . | CAWSLFAGGGNTEAFF | TGTGCCTGGAGTCTCTTCGCGGGGGGCGGGAACACTGAAGCTTTCTTT
. | TRBJ2-3 | TRBV5-4 | TRBD1 | CASSYRTGGVTDTQYF | TGTGCCAGCAGCTACCGGACAGGGGGCGTCACAGATACGCAGTATTTT
once | TRBJ2-5 | TRBV28 | TRBD2 | CASSLSPSGRETQYF | TGTGCCAGCAGTTTATCTCCTAGCGGGCGGGAGACCCAGTACTTC
. | TRBJ2-7 | TRBV2 | . | CASNRLVNEQYF | TGTGCCAGCAATAGACTAGTAAACGAGCAGTACTTC
. | TRBJ1-3 | TRBV7-6 | . | CASSGGGRKGNTIYF | TGTGCCAGCAGCGGGGGGGGCAGGAAAGGAAACACCATATATTTT
. | TRBJ1-2 | TRBV5-1 | . | CASSLGRTYGYTF | TGCGCCAGCAGCTTGGGGAGGACCTATGGCTACACCTTC
. | TRBJ2-3 | TRBV4-1 | TRBD2 | CASSEAGTSGGSDTQYF | TGCGCCAGCAGCGAAGCCGGGACTAGCGGGGGATCAGATACGCAGTATTTT
. | TRBJ2-1 | TRBV5-4 | TRBD2 | CASIPGGTSGRNEQFF | TGTGCCAGCATCCCGGGGGGGACTAGCGGGAGAAATGAGCAGTTCTTC
once | TRBJ2-2 | TRBV11-1 | TRBD2 | CASSLGRSAGGDTGELFF | TGTGCCAGCAGCTTAGGTCGATCGGCGGGGGGTGACACCGGGGAGCTGTTTTTT
. | TRBJ2-7 | TRBV10-3 | TRBD1 | CAISRQGYEQYF | TGTGCCATCAGTCGACAGGGGTACGAGCAGTACTTC
. | TRBJ1-6 | TRBV10-2 | . | CASSEVRVNSPLHF | TGCGCCAGCAGTGAGGTCCGGGTAAATTCACCCCTCCACTTT
. | TRBJ2-2 | TRBV7-3 | . | CASSRVMTGELFF | TGTGCCAGCAGCAGAGTCATGACCGGGGAGCTGTTTTTT
. | TRBJ1-1 | TRBV7-9 | . | CSSSRHALDTEAFF | TGTTCCAGCAGCCGACATGCGTTGGACACTGAAGCTTTCTTT